Following are 6 T cell receptor beta chains from one sample sequenced in a study of blood T cell repertoires in COVID-19. The protocol was immunoSEQ multiplex PCR, while the TCRdb copy is restricted to in-frame clones and leaves out a portion. Here the sample spans around 180,000 clones, less than 85% being singletons. The sample was peripheral blood. The receptors shown here come from an elderly woman with acute or convalescent COVID-19.

The chain uses TRBV7-9 and TRBJ2-7; D is ambiguous. The CDR3 is made up of 14 amino acids. V gave up 3 bases and J gave up 6 bases, with 15 bases separating them. The germline gives CDR1 SEHNR, CDR2 FQNEAQ (reference sequence). CDR3 nucleotide sequence: TGTGCCAGCAGCTTGAATCTAGATATCCGCGAGCAGTACTTC. Its protein product is CASSLNLDIREQYF.

V is TRBV10-3 and J is TRBJ1-1; possibly TRBD1 for D (5 bases). From germline, CDR1 is ENHRY and CDR2 SYGVKD. The CDR3 sequence is 14 residues long. Trimming took off 3 bases at V and 3 bases at J, with 11 bases between the two ends. The CDR3 protein is CAISEEGEDTEAFF. The CDR3 nucleotides read TGTGCCATCAGTGAAGAAGGGGAAGACACTGAAGCTTTCTTT.

The chain joins TRBV21-1 to TRBJ2-5; TRBD2 is the table's D call, not checked against the DNA. TRBV21-1 is assigned pseudogene status. The CDR3 length is 17 residues. CDR3 nucleotides: TGTGCCAGCAGCCCCTGGAGGCCTAGCGGGATGCAAGAGACCCAGTACTTC. Residues: CASSPWRPSGMQETQYF.

The chain carries TRBV7-8 and TRBJ2-7, with 9 bases fitting TRBD1. The J segment lost 0 bases and the V segment lost 2 bases, leaving 8 bases of the junction unmatched. This CDR3 region has 17 residues. Germline CDR1 is SGHVS and CDR2 is FQNEAQ. CDR3 in DNA: TGTGCCAGCAGCTTACCACCGGGACAGGGAAGCTCCTACGAGCAGTACTTC. Translating gives CASSLPPGQGSSYEQYF.

V gene TRBV19 combines with J gene TRBJ2-7; the D is unclear. The germline V gene has CDR1 LNHDA and CDR2 SQIVND (reference sequence). The CDR3 has 14 residues. The V gene lost 7 bases and the J gene lost 3 bases, with 16 bases spanning the gap. The CDR3 is CASTQPWNYYEQYF. The CDR3 region has the DNA TGTGCCAGTACCCAACCGTGGAACTACTACGAGCAGTACTTC.

This CDR3 is CASSPGTSGAYEQYF. CDR3 sequence (DNA): TGTGCCAGCAGCCCCGGGACTAGCGGAGCCTACGAGCAGTACTTC. V is TRBV3-1 (or the pseudogene TRBV3-2) and J is TRBJ2-7; TRBD2 matches 11 bases. Germline CDR1 is LGHDT and CDR2 is YNNKEL (reference sequence). This CDR3 contains 15 residues. Germline trimming cut 4 bases from V and 2 bases from J; bases unmatched to any gene: 4.